This T cell receptor beta chain emerged from a study of blood T cell repertoires in COVID-19. Study-level information: Samples taken during acute and convalescent COVID-19 were collected in the United States, Italy and Spain. From T cells, B-cell-depleted T cells, or PBMCs came the material, which was cDNA or gDNA.

Per the original data handling: For nucleated cells, counts were estimated from reference gene primer amplification. Data came from immunoSEQ multiplex PCR; TCRdb stores just in-frame clones and leaves some out. Clone size and the V and J calls come from that table; the DNA yielded D and trimming. Of more than 350,000 clones detected, roughly 90% appear once; the ten largest clones hold around 3%. Germline lookup yields CDR1 SGHNT and CDR2 YYREEE (reference sequence). The CDR3 totals 15 residues. Germline trimming cut 5 bases from V and 1 base from J; bases unmatched to any gene: 6. Seattle cases were enrolled at active infection and followed longitudinally.

Sequencing used peripheral blood. This TCR was recovered from a woman under 40 with COVID-19, enrolled during active disease. The genes are TRBV5-4 and TRBJ2-7; 10 bases agree with TRBD2. The CDR3 nucleotides read TGTGCCAGCAGTCGAGCGGGAGGGCCGTCCTACGAGCAGTACGTC. Protein product: CASSRAGGPSYEQYV.